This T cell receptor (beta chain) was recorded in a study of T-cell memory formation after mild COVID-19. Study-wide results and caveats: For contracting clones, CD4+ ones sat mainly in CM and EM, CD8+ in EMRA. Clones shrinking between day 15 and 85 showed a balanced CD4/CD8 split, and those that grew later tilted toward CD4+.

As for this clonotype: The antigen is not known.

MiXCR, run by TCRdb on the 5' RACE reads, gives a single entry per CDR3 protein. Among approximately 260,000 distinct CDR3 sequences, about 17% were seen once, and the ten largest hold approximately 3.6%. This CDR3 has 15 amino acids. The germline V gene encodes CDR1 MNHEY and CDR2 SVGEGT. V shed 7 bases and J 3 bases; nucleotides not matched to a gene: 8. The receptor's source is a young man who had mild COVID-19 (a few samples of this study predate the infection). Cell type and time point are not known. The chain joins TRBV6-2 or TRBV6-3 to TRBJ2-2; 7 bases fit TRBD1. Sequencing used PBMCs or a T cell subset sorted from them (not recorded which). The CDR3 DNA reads TGTGCCAGCACCTACAGGGGCCCATACACCGGGGAGCTGTTTTTT. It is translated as CASTYRGPYTGELFF.